Each of the 16 T cell receptor beta chains below was sequenced from the same sample in a study of blood T cell repertoires in COVID-19. Clones were read by immunoSEQ multiplex PCR, and TCRdb kept only the in-frame ones, dropping some. Of approximately 73,000 clones in the sample, roughly 86% were seen once. The sample taken for sequencing was peripheral blood. These TCRs come from a woman aged 55-69 years with acute or convalescent COVID-19.

This clone is a singleton in its sample. The DNA for the CDR3 is TGTGCCAGTAGTCTACGGACAGGGTCGTTGAACACTGAAGCTTTCTTT. Its protein product is CASSLRTGSLNTEAFF. The rearrangement uses TRBV19 and TRBJ1-1; TRBD1 agrees at 8 bases. The V segment lost 5 bases and the J segment 0 bases; nucleotides outside the gene matches: 8. CDR3 length: 16 amino acids. The germline V gene has CDR1 LNHDA and CDR2 SQIVND (reference sequence). Full variable domain (rest looked up from reference TRBV19 and TRBJ1-1): DGGITQSPKYLFRKEGQNVTLSCEQNLNHDAMYWYRQDPGQGLRLIYYSQIVNDFQKGDIAEGYSVSREKKESFPLTVTSAQKNPTAFYLCASSLRTGSLNTEAFFGQGTRLTVV.

The chain joins TRBV11-3 to TRBJ2-1, with 8 bases fitting TRBD2. Germline loops: CDR1 SGHNT, CDR2 YENEEA. The CDR3 runs 16 residues. Trimming removed 1 base from V and 6 bases from J; junction bases left unmatched: 8. The CDR3 loop reads CASSLGGTRGGNEQFF. The CDR3, as DNA: TGTGCCAGCAGCTTAGGCGGGACTAGAGGCGGCAATGAGCAGTTCTTC.

The V gene is TRBV10-3, the J gene TRBJ1-1, with 10 bases that match TRBD1. Germline CDR1 reads ENHRY; CDR2 reads SYGVKD. The CDR3 contains 13 residues. Trimming removed 6 bases from V and 5 bases from J; junction bases left unmatched: 3. Here the CDR3 reads CAIRGTGDTEAFF. The CDR3, as DNA: TGTGCCATCAGGGGGACAGGGGATACTGAAGCTTTCTTT.

The CDR3: CASSQERAGQGFSGYTF. Written as DNA, the CDR3 is TGTGCCAGCAGCCAAGAACGGGCGGGACAGGGATTTTCTGGCTACACCTTC. This chain links TRBV3-1 (or the pseudogene TRBV3-2) with TRBJ1-2; 9 nucleotides match TRBD1. The CDR3 contains 17 residues. Germline CDR1 is LGHDT and CDR2 is YNNKEL (reference sequence). Unmatched junction bases numbered 12, after V lost 0 bases and J lost 7 bases.

The chain is built from TRBV5-1 and TRBJ1-1, with 8 bases identical to TRBD1. In germline, CDR1 is SGHRS, CDR2 YFSETQ. The CDR3 loop spans 14 amino acids. The trim removed 4 bases at V and 4 bases at J, leaving 6 bases unmatched. The CDR3 spells CASSGQGAGTEAFF. For the CDR3, the DNA is TGCGCCAGCAGCGGACAGGGCGCGGGCACTGAAGCTTTCTTT. Looking up the rest from reference TRBV5-1 and TRBJ1-1 gives the full variable domain: KAGVTQTPRYLIKTRGQQVTLSCSPISGHRSVSWYQQTPGQGLQFLFEYFSETQRNKGNFPGRFSGRQFSNSRSEMNVSTLELGDSALYLCASSGQGAGTEAFFGQGTRLTVV.

The chain employs TRBV9 and TRBJ2-7, with 7 nucleotides matching TRBD2. CDR1 and CDR2 (germline): SGDLS, YYNGEE. The CDR3 length is 17 residues. The J segment lost 2 bases and the V segment lost 4 bases, leaving 15 bases of the junction unmatched. This CDR3 reads CASSPSAGLGATYEQYF. CDR3 sequence (DNA): TGTGCCAGCAGCCCTTCGGCAGGACTAGGGGCGACCTACGAGCAGTACTTC. The variable domain in full, completed from reference TRBV9 and TRBJ2-7, reads DSGVTQTPKHLITATGQRVTLRCSPRSGDLSVYWYQQSLDQGLQFLIQYYNGEERAKGNILERFSAQQFPDLHSELNLSSLELGDSALYFCASSPSAGLGATYEQYFGPGTRLTVT.

This chain connects TRBV5-1 to TRBJ1-6, with 8 bases matching TRBD1. Germline values: CDR1 SGHRS, CDR2 YFSETQ. The CDR3 runs to 16 residues. The V and J ends lost 0 bases and 6 bases, in that order; junction bases with no gene match: 5. CDR3 protein: CASSLATGQGNSPLHF. The CDR3 nucleotides read TGCGCCAGCAGCTTGGCTACTGGACAGGGTAATTCACCCCTCCACTTT.

V is TRBV20-1 and J is TRBJ2-1; TRBD2 is a possible D gene (6 bases). The CDR3 is 10 amino acids. Looked up from germline, CDR1 is DFQATT and CDR2 is SNEGSKA (reference sequence). V was pared by 8 bases and J by 6 bases, with 8 bases between. This chain's CDR3 is CSFSGNEQFF. The CDR3 DNA reads as TGCAGTTTTAGCGGCAATGAGCAGTTCTTC.

The CDR3 loop is CASSSFLDNEQFF. Here the CDR3 DNA reads TGTGCCAGCAGTTCCTTCTTAGACAATGAGCAGTTCTTC. The rearrangement uses TRBV6-6 and TRBJ2-1; D is undetermined. The V gene lost 4 bases and the J gene lost 5 bases, with 9 bases spanning the gap. There are 13 residues in the CDR3. Germline CDR1 MNHNY, CDR2 SVGAGI (reference sequence).

The chain joins TRBV2 to TRBJ2-3; D is perhaps TRBD1 (5 bases). CDR3 length: 11 residues. The V gene lost 8 bases and the J gene lost 8 bases, with 11 bases spanning the gap. Per germline, CDR1 SNHLY and CDR2 FYNNEI. The CDR3 coding sequence is TGTGCCAGCCTGACAGAAATTACGCAGTATTTT. It codes for CASLTEITQYF.

The chain joins TRBV5-1 to TRBJ1-2, with D perhaps matching TRBD1 (6 bases). This CDR3 is built from 13 residues. V shed 1 base and J shed 9 bases, with 13 bases lying between them. Germline values: CDR1 SGHRS, CDR2 YFSETQ. Here the CDR3 reads CASSLNTRGSYTF. The CDR3 nucleotides are TGCGCCAGCAGCTTGAATACGAGGGGGAGCTACACCTTC. The entire variable domain, with the rest obtained from reference TRBV5-1 and TRBJ1-2, is as follows: KAGVTQTPRYLIKTRGQQVTLSCSPISGHRSVSWYQQTPGQGLQFLFEYFSETQRNKGNFPGRFSGRQFSNSRSEMNVSTLELGDSALYLCASSLNTRGSYTFGSGTRLTVV.

The chain is built from TRBV29-1 and TRBJ2-7, with 7 bases identical to TRBD1. V trimming: 1 base; J trimming: 7 bases; junction bases outside the gene matches: 7. The length of the CDR3 is 13 residues. CDR1 SQVTM and CDR2 ANQGSEA come from the germline V gene. This CDR3 reads CSVEVRQGGEQYF. CDR3 nucleotide sequence: TGCAGCGTTGAAGTTCGACAGGGCGGGGAGCAGTACTTC.

This rearrangement joins TRBV3-1 (or the pseudogene TRBV3-2) to TRBJ1-3, with a tentative D call TRBD1 (5 bases). Germline V gives CDR1 LGHDT, CDR2 YNNKEL (reference sequence). Trimming cost V 4 bases and J 5 bases, with 18 bases left between them. The CDR3 consists of 16 residues. CDR3 coding DNA: TGTGCCAGCAGCCCCCAAAGGTCGGAGGGGAGAAACACCATATATTTT. This codes for CASSPQRSEGRNTIYF.

The genes are TRBV7-2 and TRBJ2-4, with unresolved D. This CDR3 spans 11 amino acids. With 5 bases removed from V and 7 bases from J, the gap between germline ends came to 6 bases. Germline lookup yields CDR1 SGHTA and CDR2 FQGNSA. CDR3 residues: CASSLNNIQYF. The CDR3 DNA is TGTGCCAGCAGCCTTAATAACATTCAGTACTTC.

In this sample, this clone turned up once. This chain links TRBV3-1 (or the pseudogene TRBV3-2) with TRBJ2-2; TRBD1 is a possible D gene (5 bases). With 4 bases removed from V and 3 bases from J, the gap between germline ends came to 9 bases. This CDR3 is built from 14 residues. Germline lookup yields CDR1 LGHDT and CDR2 YNNKEL (reference sequence). This CDR3 is CASSPYRYTGELFF. DNA for the CDR3: TGTGCCAGCAGCCCGTACAGGTACACCGGGGAGCTGTTTTTT.

The V gene is TRBV19, the J gene TRBJ2-7; 8 bases map to TRBD1. The CDR3 loop spans 16 amino acids. V dropped 5 bases and J dropped 4; count of bases not matched to a gene: 13. The germline V gene has CDR1 LNHDA and CDR2 SQIVND (reference sequence). As DNA, the CDR3 is TGTGCCAGTAGTCTGGGTGGGCCAGGGGGCTCGTACGAGCAGTACTTC. It translates to CASSLGGPGGSYEQYF.